This entry lists 4 T cell receptor beta chains sequenced from one sample in a study of control samples from healthy donors and cancer patients. Assay: immunoSEQ multiplex PCR; the TCRdb copy retains only in-frame clones and omits some. The sample lists approximately 160,000 clones; 85% to 95% were seen once. Sequences were obtained from blood. These TCRs come from a woman younger than 30 in good health.

The chain employs TRBV6-5 and TRBJ2-5; possibly TRBD1 for D (5 bases). The CDR3 extends over 11 amino acids. Per the germline V gene, CDR1 is MNHEY and CDR2 is SVGAGI. V lost 6 bases, J lost 7 bases, and 9 bases lay in between. CDR3 sequence: CASRGLMTQYF. CDR3 bases: TGTGCCAGCAGGGGGCTAATGACCCAGTACTTC.

V usage is TRBV6-2 or TRBV6-3 and J usage is TRBJ1-5, with 11 nucleotides matching TRBD1. There are 19 residues in the CDR3. From germline, CDR1 is MNHEY and CDR2 SVGEGT. The J segment lost 4 bases and the V segment lost 0 bases, leaving 11 bases of the junction unmatched. CDR3 sequence reads: CASSYSVGTGGVFNQPQHF. In DNA, the CDR3 is TGTGCCAGCAGTTACTCGGTGGGGACAGGGGGTGTTTTTAATCAGCCCCAGCATTTT.

The chain links TRBV7-2 to TRBJ1-6; weak D call: TRBD1 (5 bases). There are 16 residues in the CDR3. The V end was cut by 5 bases, the J end by 7 bases, with 18 bases between. The germline gives CDR1 SGHTA, CDR2 FQGNSA. The CDR3 here is CASSPPGGEGNSPLHF. In DNA form, the CDR3 reads TGTGCCAGCAGCCCCCCCGGGGGGGAGGGGAATTCACCCCTCCACTTT.

The chain recombines TRBV25-1 with TRBJ1-6, with 7 nucleotides matching TRBD1. CDR1 is MGHDK and CDR2 is SYGVNS in the germline V gene. V was pared by 5 bases and J by 0 bases, with 1 base of the junction left unmatched. The CDR3 extends over 15 amino acids. The CDR3 DNA reads TGTGCCAGCAGTTGGGACAGCTCCTATAATTCACCCCTCCACTTT. The encoded protein is CASSWDSSYNSPLHF.